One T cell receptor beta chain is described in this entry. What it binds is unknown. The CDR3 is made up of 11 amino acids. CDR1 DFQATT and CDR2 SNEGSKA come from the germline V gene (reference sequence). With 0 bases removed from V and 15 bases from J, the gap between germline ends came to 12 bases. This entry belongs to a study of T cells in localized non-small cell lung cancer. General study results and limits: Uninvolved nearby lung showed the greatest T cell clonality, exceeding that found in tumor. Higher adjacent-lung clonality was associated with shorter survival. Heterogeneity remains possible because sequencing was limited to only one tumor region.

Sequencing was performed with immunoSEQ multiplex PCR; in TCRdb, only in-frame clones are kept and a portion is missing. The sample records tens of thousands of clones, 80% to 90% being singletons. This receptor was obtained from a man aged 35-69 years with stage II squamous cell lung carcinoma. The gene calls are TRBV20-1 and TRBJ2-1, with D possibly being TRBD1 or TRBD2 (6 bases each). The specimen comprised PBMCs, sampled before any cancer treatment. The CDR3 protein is CSARDPGALFF. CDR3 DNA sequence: TGCAGTGCTAGAGATCCGGGGGCCCTGTTCTTC.